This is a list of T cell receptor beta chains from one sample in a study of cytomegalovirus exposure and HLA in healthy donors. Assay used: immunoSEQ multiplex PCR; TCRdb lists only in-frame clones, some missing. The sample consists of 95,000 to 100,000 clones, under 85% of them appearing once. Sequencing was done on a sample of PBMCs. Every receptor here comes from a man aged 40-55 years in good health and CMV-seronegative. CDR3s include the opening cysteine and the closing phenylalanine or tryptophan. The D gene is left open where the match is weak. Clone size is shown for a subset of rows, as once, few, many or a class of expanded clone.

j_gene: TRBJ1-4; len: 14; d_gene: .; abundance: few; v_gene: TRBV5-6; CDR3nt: TGTGCCAGCAGCTCCTACAGTTACAGTGAAAAACTGTTTTTT; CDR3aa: CASSSYSYSEKLFF
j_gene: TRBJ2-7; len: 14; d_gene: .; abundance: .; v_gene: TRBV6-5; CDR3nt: TGTGCCAGCAGTTACTCGGAAAGGAGCTACGAGCAGTACTTC; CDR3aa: CASSYSERSYEQYF
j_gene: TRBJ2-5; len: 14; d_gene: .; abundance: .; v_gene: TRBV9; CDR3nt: TGTGCCAGCAGCGTCGGACAGCTCCAAGAGACCCAGTACTTC; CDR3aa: CASSVGQLQETQYF
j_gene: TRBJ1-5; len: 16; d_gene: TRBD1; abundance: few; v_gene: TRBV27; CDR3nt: TGTGCCAGCAGTCCAGCGGACAGGGTAGGCAATCAGCCCCAGCATTTT; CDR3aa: CASSPADRVGNQPQHF
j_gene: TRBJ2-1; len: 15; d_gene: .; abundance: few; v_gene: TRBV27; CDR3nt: TGTGCCAGCAGTCCGTACACAGAGTTGGACAATGAGCAGTTCTTC; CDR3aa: CASSPYTELDNEQFF
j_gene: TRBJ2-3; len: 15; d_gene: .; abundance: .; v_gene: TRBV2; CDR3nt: TGTGCCAGCAGTGAATTGGGGGGTACCACAGATACGCAGTATTTT; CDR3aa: CASSELGGTTDTQYF
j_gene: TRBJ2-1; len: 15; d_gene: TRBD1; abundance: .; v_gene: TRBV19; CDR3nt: TGTGCCAGTAGTGACGGGACAGGGGCCGACAATGAGCAGTTCTTC; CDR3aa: CASSDGTGADNEQFF
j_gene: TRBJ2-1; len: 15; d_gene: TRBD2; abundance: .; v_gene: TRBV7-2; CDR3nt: TGTGCCAGCAAACGGGGCGGGGGGGCCGCCCATGAGCAGTTCTTC; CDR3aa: CASKRGGGAAHEQFF
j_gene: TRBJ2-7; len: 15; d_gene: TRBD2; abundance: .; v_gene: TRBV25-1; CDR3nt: TGTGCCAGCAGTGAGGTAGCGGGGAGCTCCTACGAGCAGTACTTC; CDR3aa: CASSEVAGSSYEQYF
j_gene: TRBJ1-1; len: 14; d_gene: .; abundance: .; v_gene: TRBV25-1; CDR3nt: TGTGCCAGCAGTCCGGACTTTACGGGGACTGAAGCTTTCTTT; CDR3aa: CASSPDFTGTEAFF
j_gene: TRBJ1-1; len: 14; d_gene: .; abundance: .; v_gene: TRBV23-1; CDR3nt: TGCGCCAGCAGTCAATCGACAATGAACACTGAAGCTTTCTTT; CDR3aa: CASSQSTMNTEAFF
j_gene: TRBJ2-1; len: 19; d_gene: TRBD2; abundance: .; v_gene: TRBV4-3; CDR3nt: TGCGCCAGCAGCCAAGGGGGGACTAGCGGGGGGTTCTCCTACAATGAGCAGTTCTTC; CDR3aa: CASSQGGTSGGFSYNEQFF
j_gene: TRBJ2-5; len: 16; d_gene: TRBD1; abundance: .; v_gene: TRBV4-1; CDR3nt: TGCGCCAGCAGCCGCCGGGACAGGGACCTCCAAGAGACCCAGTACTTC; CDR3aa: CASSRRDRDLQETQYF
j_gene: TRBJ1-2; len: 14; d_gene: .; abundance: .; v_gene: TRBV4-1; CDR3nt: TGCGCCAGCAGCCAAGATTCGGACACCAAGGGCTACACCTTC; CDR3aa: CASSQDSDTKGYTF